This TCR beta chain was recovered during a study of cytomegalovirus exposure and HLA in healthy donors (dated by TCRdb to 2016 to 2017). As for the study more broadly: An earlier analysis of about 530 of the donors reported over 250 Gb of sequence data and about 120 million unique TCR beta sequences obtained from some 200 million T cells. Rather than drawing on any new phenotypic data, the later analysis identified candidate immune exposures from TCR beta sequences and the way those sequences occurred across donors. All discovery cohort repertoires had been generated using a single sequencing platform. Across under 500 genotyped donors of the cohort, an average of about 240,000 unique TCR beta nucleotide sequences per donor were sequenced, and 15% to 20% of those sequences were non-productive. In addition to the first cohort of approximately 650 subjects, a separate validation cohort of under 150 different subjects was used. To predict cytomegalovirus infection status, the study brought together high-throughput TCR immunosequencing, statistical association of individual TCRs with disease status, and machine learning. Of the 300 to 500 genotyped donors, 81% were placed in the genetic ancestry cluster associated with self-reported Caucasian donors. The T cell repertoires of 700 or so subjects were profiled by immunosequencing and related to cytomegalovirus serostatus. In an earlier analysis of 587 of the donors, high-throughput TCR beta sequencing was used to judge whether each TCR beta V gene segment behaved as functional or pseudogenic. About 280 gigabases of sequencing data and tens of millions of unique TCR sequences were included in an early release covering about 600 HLA-typed donors. A few DR-DQ haplotypes were treated as single units for association and clustering because of strong linkage in the cohort. HLA typing included class I and class II loci at four-digit resolution. The study was designed to test whether signatures of past pathogen exposure could be identified by cataloging public T cell receptors. A later analysis re-examined previously published TCR beta repertoires from hundreds of donors and added high-resolution HLA genotyping to investigate patterns of TCR occurrence. Alongside the repertoire data, information on donor age, sex, ethnicity and CMV serostatus was compiled. The number of donors typed differed by locus, with about 629-640 for A, B, C, DRB1 and DQB1, roughly 520 for DQA1, some 570 for DPA1, and some 440 for DPB1. Genome-wide SNP genotypes for about three fifths of the 666 donors were used in a later genetic analysis, which treated that subset as a discovery cohort.

The cohort consisted of 650 to 850 healthy bone marrow donors. At the time of sampling, every cohort member was nominally healthy, though immune exposures that went unrecorded were likely present. The donor was CMV seropositive and belonged to the group of some 290 seropositive cohort members. Every donor gave a peripheral blood sample, and the peripheral blood mononuclear cells from that sample were used for TCR beta sequencing. The Qiagen DNeasy Blood Extraction Kit was used to extract genomic DNA from the blood cell samples. Beyond this particular receptor, the publication reports: In the study, approximately 150 TCR beta chains were listed as associated with cytomegalovirus. About 17 rarely observed V segments, including chromosome 9 orphons, were excluded from the earlier analysis of 550 to 700 of the donors because counts were too low. Several of the top co-occurrence clusters appeared to be linked to parvovirus B19, influenza, CMV and Epstein-Barr virus, according to a later analysis. In vitro tests confirmed that a few of the cytomegalovirus-associated TCR beta chains recognize cytomegalovirus antigens. According to a later analysis, most CMV-associated TCR beta chains appeared to be HLA-restricted, and the HLA associations seemed to be driven largely by CMV exposure. The presence/absence analyses assumed that sequencing depth was roughly uniform across donors, and that assumption may not be true. A further reported finding was that TCR beta sequences accurately predicted the HLA-A and HLA-B alleles for most subjects in the first cohort. The cohort was sequenced for TCR beta chains only, and without alpha or paired-chain data the features that could be detected were limited. Immune exposure information for the cohort was limited to CMV serostatus. When HLA alleles, especially DR and DQ, strongly co-occurred, TCR associations were difficult to assign to individual alleles. Because some donors lacked HLA typing at each locus, the association tests relied only on the typed subset. Linkage disequilibrium might explain the correlated functional status among segregating V segments, but an unknown experimental factor could not be excluded. In a later analysis, the rate of TCR association differed among HLA loci, with DRB1 alleles having the most associated TCRs and HLA-C alleles having the fewest. The classifier was reported to diagnose cytomegalovirus status with high specificity and sensitivity in both the original and validation cohorts. In a later genetic analysis, fewer N-insertions in productive TCRs were reported among donors in an Asian-associated ancestry cluster than the approximately 670-donor mean. Most TCR sequences were observed very rarely across donors, whereas some public TCRs were present in many individuals. The sequencing pipeline was judged likely to have produced a cluster of highly shared sequence variants as a technical artifact. The authors suggested that the approach could potentially be extended to other disease states and immunological phenotypes. A later genetic analysis associated a missense DCLRE1C variant with V-gene and J-gene trimming of TCR beta chains, and an independent cohort replicated the association. Some IMGT-functional V segments, including TRBV6-2 and TRBV6-3, could not be told apart with the 87-base-pair reads, so those segments were excluded. Broadly in line with IMGT annotations, most TCR beta V segments showed up in productive rearrangements about 87% or about 30% of the time in an earlier analysis of approximately 640 of the donors. A later analysis found that HLA-associated TCR beta chains were more clonally expanded and had lower generation probabilities than equally common non-associated chains. A later analysis associated 16,951 TCR beta sequences with specific HLA alleles at a false discovery rate of 0.05.

The library relied on the immunoSEQ multiplex PCR assay. A mixture of 60 forward primers for TCR Vbeta segments and 13 reverse primers for TCR Jbeta segments was used in the multiplex PCR. The CDR3 region of rearranged TCR beta genes was amplified from genomic DNA by a multiplex PCR assay. The amplified TCR beta libraries were sequenced on the Illumina HiSeq System as 87-base-pair reads. The paper's processing steps were these. Across the 600 to 700 repertoires, a later analysis counted roughly 84 million unique TCR beta chains, around 11 million of which were shared by at least two donors. A nearest-neighbor algorithm error-corrected the raw reads and collapsed the reads into unique sequences, merging closely related sequences to remove PCR and sequencing errors. V, D and J gene segments were assigned by aligning CDR3 sequences to IMGT reference sequences. For a sequence to be retained, a match of at least six nucleotides to both a V gene segment and a J gene segment was required. A rearrangement was called productive if the CDR3 had no stop codons and remained in frame with V and J, and every other rearrangement was called non-productive. CDR3 was defined according to IMGT convention as the region running from the second conserved V-encoded cysteine to the conserved J-encoded phenylalanine. Sequences without an unambiguous match to a single V gene segment were excluded from the earlier analysis of a few hundred of the donors. An earlier analysis of approximately 590 of the donors classified V segments as functional when productive rearrangements were above 56.7% and as segregating when the standard deviation between donors was above 5%. To diagnose cytomegalovirus status from the catalog of TCR beta chain sequences, a statistical classification framework was built. A later analysis assigned V and J genes by comparing TCR nucleotide sequences with IMGT/GENE-DB human TR gene sequences. The TCRdist pipeline was used in a later analysis to assign CDR3 sequences and most-parsimonious VDJ recombination scenarios. In a later analysis, each TCR beta chain was defined by its CDR3 amino acid sequence together with its V-gene family, and reads without a unique V-gene family were excluded. As a way to deal with suspected cross-contamination and a sequencing artifact, a later analysis dropped over 550 nucleotide sequences that were highly shared and had low generation probability. In a later analysis, a clonal expansion index was calculated for each public chain from normalized within-repertoire ranks of inferred template counts. Generation probabilities in a later analysis came from a VDJ recombination model fitted to out-of-frame rearrangements, and those results were checked against IGoR. In a later analysis, hypergeometric tests were used to score TCR-TCR, TCR-HLA and TCR-CMV co-occurrence, with a repertoire-size bias correction applied to TCR pairs. False discovery rates were estimated in a later analysis by permuting HLA or CMV assignments 20 times. In a later analysis, co-occurring TCRs were grouped using DBSCAN, and TCRdist sequence similarity was added for clustering within HLA-allele-positive subsets. For co-occurrence clustering, repertoires with fewer than 30,000 or more than 120,000 public chains were excluded, along with 5 or 6 repertoires with anomalous nucleotide sharing. Sourced from immuneACCESS, this table was stored by TCRdb with only in-frame sequences that have V and J called. A share of the clones is absent; for the studies checked, an unresolved V gene accounts for under half, and the remainder has no known explanation. V and J calls and clone size come straight from that table; D and trimming were deduced from the DNA. This sample lists around 180,000 clones; approximately 85% were detected once. The top ten constitute 4.8% of the sample.

Reading the germline V gene gives CDR1 SGDLS and CDR2 YYNGEE. Trimming accounts for 4 bases at V and 7 bases at J, while the number of junction bases matched to no gene is 9. The CDR3 contains 17 residues, cysteine and phenylalanine counted. Just CDR3 DNA is preserved here, 51 bases in frame from base 1. In regard to this clone: Its specific antigen is unknown. Base quality data are lacking; no much larger clone is found one base away.

This receptor was taken from a girl between 10 and 17 years old in good health and CMV-seropositive. The sequence joins TRBV9 to TRBJ2-2, and TRBD2 aligns with 14 junction nucleotides. The sequencing input was PBMCs. The CDR3 amino acid sequence is: CASSPGLAGEFFGELFF. The nucleotide sequence reads as follows: TGTGCCAGCAGCCCGGGACTAGCGGGGGAGTTTTTCGGGGAGCTGTTTTTT.